Here is one T cell receptor (beta chain) with its context. What it binds is not known. Germline CDR1 is MDHEN and CDR2 is SYDVKM. The CDR3 has 16 amino acids. Trimming left V 2 bases short and J 0 bases short, with 14 bases between. This record comes from a study of post-analysis software for immune sequencing data. Whole-study findings and limits: Compared against controls, patients with multiple sclerosis displayed significantly lower normalized Chao1 diversity. The five TRBV segments detected at higher frequency in patients than in controls included TRBV5-6, TRBV5-1 and TRBV20-1. With F measure, samples from one preparation batch clustered together strongly.

Presence of unique molecular identifiers characterized the TCR beta cDNA libraries. Input populations of roughly 0.85 to 11 million T cells gave rise to around 480,000 cDNA molecules. TCRdb called the PCR reads again in MiXCR, with one record for every CDR3 protein. The sample lists approximately 350,000 distinct CDR3 sequences; less than 40% were seen once. This TCR was sampled from a girl aged 10 to 17 with multiple sclerosis. Sequencing used blood. The rearrangement links TRBV28 to TRBJ2-7; D unclear. The CDR3 nucleotides are TGTGCCAGCAGTTTAGGCGGCCAGGAGACCTCCTACGAGCAGTACTTC. Its translation is CASSLGGQETSYEQYF.